This T cell receptor (beta chain) was identified during a study of T cell repertoires in cytomegalovirus infection (dated by TCRdb to about 2019). For context, the study as a whole: The HLA type of each donor mattered for the analysis, because public TCR beta signatures pointed to carriage of CMV infection along with the matching HLA type. The study at large found these results: Cumulative frequency of public TCR beta family members discriminated carriers of CMV infection plus the relevant HLA type in this cohort and an independent approximately 350-donor cohort. In the ex vivo response, HLA-C-restricted CMV-specific TCR beta clonotypes were dominant, and in two of eight donors the single most frequent clonotype came from this HLA-C-restricted group.

On this clonotype itself: Its antigen specificity is not known. No base quality values were provided; no much bigger clone lies one nucleotide off.

The data were produced on an Illumina HiSeq 1500. Through fastp at Q25 and MiXCR, TCRdb rebuilt clones from the public reads, retaining in-frame beta chains. Here each entry gathers all rows of one CDR3 protein and keeps the most common genes and DNA. This sample is represented by some 680,000 distinct CDR3 sequences; approximately 34% of them were singletons. The ten largest clones capture about 2.8% of the sample. V was cut back by 5 bases and J by 4 bases, leaving a gap of 15 bases between them. The CDR3 covers 16 residues, taking in both the cysteine and the phenylalanine. CDR3 DNA is the only sequence kept; it has 48 bases, read in frame from the first base.

Sequencing was performed on PBMCs. The rearranged segments are TRBV12-3 or TRBV12-4 and TRBJ1-6, with TRBD1 as a weak D call on 5 bases. The source of this sequence is a human donor in good health (CMV status not recorded). Some clones in this sample may be carry-over from other donors' samples. CDR3 sequence: CASSMKGSLYNSPLHF. In nucleotide form, the sequence is TGTGCCAGCAGTATGAAGGGGAGTCTTTATAATTCACCCCTCCACTTT.